These 29 T cell receptor beta chains came from one sample sequenced in a study of cytomegalovirus exposure and HLA in healthy donors. The PCR had 60 Vbeta and 13 Jbeta primers. Repertoires were generated with immunoSEQ multiplex PCR, while TCRdb's copy carries only in-frame clones and drops some. The repertoire shows 150,000 to 200,000 clones; the top ten hold roughly 0.83%. Sequencing was done on a sample of PBMCs. These receptors came from a woman aged 18-30 years in good health and CMV-seropositive.

The V gene is TRBV4-1, the J gene TRBJ1-1; TRBD1 matches at 10 bases. With 3 bases clipped from V and 5 bases from J, the junction kept 3 bases outside the gene matches. CDR3 size: 14 residues. Germline CDR1 reads MGHRA; CDR2 reads YSYEKL. The CDR3, as DNA: TGCGCCAGCAGCCACGGGGACAGGGGAACTGAAGCTTTCTTT. Protein sequence: CASSHGDRGTEAFF.

The rearrangement joins TRBV2 to TRBJ2-5; a weak D match, TRBD2 (6 bases). Trimming removed 6 bases at V and 6 bases at J, with 20 bases between. This CDR3 comprises 15 residues. The V gene's germline CDR1 is SNHLY and CDR2 FYNNEI. This CDR3 is CASSNRAGPIKTQYF. CDR3 sequence (DNA): TGTGCCAGCAGCAACCGGGCGGGGCCAATAAAGACCCAGTACTTC.

The V gene is TRBV7-9, the J gene TRBJ2-7; 7 positions agree with TRBD1. CDR1 and CDR2 (germline): SEHNR, FQNEAQ (reference sequence). Germline trimming cut 4 bases from V and 2 bases from J; bases unmatched to any gene: 11. This CDR3 is built from 16 residues. CDR3 nucleotides: TGTGCCAGCAGCTATTGGACAGGCTTAGTTCCCTACGAGCAGTACTTC. Translating gives CASSYWTGLVPYEQYF. The complete variable domain, with remaining parts taken from reference TRBV7-9 and TRBJ2-7, reads DTGVSQNPRHKITKRGQNVTFRCDPISEHNRLYWYRQTLGQGPEFLTYFQNEAQLEKSRLLSDRFSAERPKGSFSTLEIQRTEQGDSAMYLCASSYWTGLVPYEQYFGPGTRLTVT.

This sequence joins TRBV18 and TRBJ2-3; no clear D gene. Germline V gene data show CDR1 as KGHSH and CDR2 as LQKENI. V gave up 5 bases and J gave up 0 bases, with 9 bases separating them. The CDR3 has 14 residues. CDR3 bases: TGTGCCAGCTCAGCAAGAACTAGCACAGATACGCAGTATTTT. It yields the protein CASSARTSTDTQYF.

The CDR3 protein is CASSALSGRGPYEQYF. Written as DNA, the CDR3 is TGTGCCAGCAGTGCGCTGAGCGGGAGAGGTCCCTACGAGCAGTACTTC. The V call is TRBV2, the J call TRBJ2-7; 8 nucleotides agree with TRBD2. V shed 4 bases, J shed 2 bases, and the junction held 10 bases outside the gene matches. Germline CDR1 and CDR2: SNHLY and FYNNEI. The CDR3 length is 16 residues.

This rearrangement joins TRBV27 to TRBJ2-5, with 9 bases identical to TRBD2. This CDR3 region has 17 residues. The germline V gene has CDR1 MNHEY and CDR2 SMNVEV (reference sequence). With V trimmed by 5 bases and J by 5 bases, 15 bases remained unmatched. CDR3 nucleotide sequence: TGTGCCAGCAGTCCCCCTCGGCGGGCGGGAGGGAGGGAGACCCAGTACTTC. Translating gives CASSPPRRAGGRETQYF.

A word on this clone: One end of the junction does not line up with germline, which may come from a read error. CDR3 bases: TGTGCCGGCAGGCGCACAGGGAGCACCGGGGAGCTGTTTTTT. Amino acids: CAGRRTGSTGELFF. The chain has TRBV25-1 and TRBJ2-2; weak D call: TRBD1 (6 bases). This CDR3 contains 14 residues. Germline lookup yields CDR1 MGHDK and CDR2 SYGVNS. Combining the CDR3 with reference TRBV25-1 and TRBJ2-2 gives the whole variable domain EADIYQTPRYLVIGTGKKITLECSQTMGHDKMYWYQQDPGMELHLIHYSYGVNSTEKGDLSSESTVSRIRTEHFPLTLESARPSHTSQYLCAGRRTGSTGELFFGEGSRLTVL.

This rearrangement joins TRBV4-2 to TRBJ2-5; D is possibly TRBD2 (5 bases). CDR1 is LGHNA and CDR2 is YNFKEQ in the germline V gene. CDR3 length: 18 residues. V lost 4 bases and J 5 bases, leaving 26 bases between the germline ends. The CDR3 sequence is CASSRGKKGSSGVETQYF. The DNA for the CDR3 is TGTGCCAGCAGCCGCGGCAAAAAAGGATCCAGCGGTGTTGAGACCCAGTACTTC.

J is TRBJ2-3 and V is TRBV9; 10 bases fit TRBD2. The CDR3 covers 17 residues. V trimming: 0 bases; J trimming: 2 bases; junction bases outside the gene matches: 6. CDR1 and CDR2 from the germline V gene are SGDLS and YYNGEE. The CDR3 loop is CASSVGDSGGLTDTQYF. The CDR3 region has the DNA TGTGCCAGCAGCGTAGGAGATAGCGGGGGGCTCACAGATACGCAGTATTTT.

The J gene is TRBJ2-7, the V gene TRBV7-6, with TRBD1 matching 7 bases. The V gene end was trimmed by 5 bases and the J gene end by 4 bases; junction bases not matched to a gene: 11. This CDR3 region has 15 residues. Germline loops: CDR1 SGHVS, CDR2 FNYEAQ. The CDR3 bases are TGTGCCAGCAGCCTAGAGGGACAGCCCCTTTACGAGCAGTACTTC. Translation gives CASSLEGQPLYEQYF.

The CDR3 here is CASSAWPSSGNTIYF. In DNA, the CDR3 is TGTGCCAGCAGCGCCTGGCCCTCCTCTGGAAACACCATATATTTT. The rearrangement uses TRBV9 and TRBJ1-3; unclear D gene. Looked up from germline, CDR1 is SGDLS and CDR2 is YYNGEE. V was cut by 3 bases and J by 0 bases, with 10 bases left in between. This CDR3 region has 15 residues.

J is TRBJ2-5 and V is TRBV19; tentative D call: TRBD2 (6 bases). The CDR3 contains 16 residues. Looked up from germline, CDR1 is LNHDA and CDR2 is SQIVND (reference sequence). Trimming removed 2 bases from V and 0 bases from J, with 13 bases in between. The CDR3 loop reads CASSIRGGRYQETQYF. The CDR3 DNA follows: TGTGCCAGTAGTATAAGGGGTGGGAGGTACCAAGAGACCCAGTACTTC.

The genes are TRBV19 and TRBJ1-2, with 7 bases fitting TRBD1. Germline assignment: CDR1 LNHDA and CDR2 SQIVND (reference sequence). The V and J ends lost 5 bases and 4 bases, in that order; junction bases with no gene match: 13. CDR3 length: 16 residues. For the CDR3, the DNA is TGTGCCAGTAGTGCCGGGACAGACAAAAACCTCTATGGCTACACCTTC. Amino acids: CASSAGTDKNLYGYTF.

The chain couples TRBV6-6 to TRBJ1-3; no reliable D call. CDR3 size: 14 residues. Looked up from germline, CDR1 is MNHNY and CDR2 is SVGAGI (reference sequence). With 3 bases removed from V and 0 bases from J, the gap between germline ends came to 6 bases. The CDR3 sequence is CASSYGRSGNTIYF. CDR3 bases: TGTGCCAGCAGTTATGGGCGCTCTGGAAACACCATATATTTT.

The chain recombines TRBV9 with TRBJ1-2; tentative D call: TRBD1 (6 bases). With 0 bases removed from V and 4 bases from J, the gap between germline ends came to 7 bases. The CDR3 covers 13 residues. Per germline, CDR1 SGDLS and CDR2 YYNGEE. CDR3 in DNA: TGTGCCAGCAGCGTAGGCAGGGGCTATGGCTACACCTTC. Its translation: CASSVGRGYGYTF.

V gene TRBV7-2 combines with J gene TRBJ2-3; D uncertain. This CDR3 contains 14 residues. CDR1 is SGHTA, CDR2 FQGNSA, per germline. The germline V and J ends were trimmed by 0 bases and 0 bases, with 4 bases remaining between them. The CDR3 loop is CASSLARSTDTQYF. The CDR3 DNA reads as TGTGCCAGCAGCTTAGCGCGAAGCACAGATACGCAGTATTTT.

CDR3 protein: CASSLSAGVVPEQFF. DNA for the CDR3: TGTGCCAGCAGCTTAAGCGCGGGAGTAGTTCCTGAGCAGTTCTTC. This rearrangement joins TRBV7-2 to TRBJ2-1, with 7 bases fitting TRBD2. CDR1 SGHTA and CDR2 FQGNSA come from the germline V gene. The length of the CDR3 is 15 residues. The ends lost 2 bases at V and 9 bases at J; junction bases unmatched: 10.

The rearrangement uses TRBV7-9 and TRBJ1-6; D remains unclear. This CDR3 has 13 amino acids. Germline V lookup: CDR1 SEHNR, CDR2 FQNEAQ (reference sequence). With 7 bases removed from V and 9 bases from J, the gap between germline ends came to 13 bases. The CDR3: CASTRTAVSPLHF. Here the CDR3 DNA reads TGTGCCAGCACCCGCACAGCGGTTTCACCCCTCCACTTT.

This chain uses TRBV29-1 with TRBJ2-3; 11 bases are a match to TRBD1. The CDR3 loop spans 14 amino acids. Trimming took 4 bases from V and 4 from J; bases not matched to a gene: 4. CDR1 is SQVTM, CDR2 ANQGSEA, per germline. The CDR3 DNA reads as TGCAGCGTTGTGGGGACAGGGGGGCCAGATACGCAGTATTTT. Residues: CSVVGTGGPDTQYF.

V and J are TRBV6-1 and TRBJ1-2; the match to TRBD1 covers 12 bases. Germline V gene lookup returns CDR1 MNHNS and CDR2 SASEGT. This CDR3 is 13 amino acids long. Germline trimming cut 6 bases from V and 8 bases from J; bases unmatched to any gene: 4. CDR3 loop: CASRGQGAPGYTF. The CDR3 DNA reads TGTGCCAGCAGGGGACAGGGGGCGCCGGGCTACACCTTC.

The rearrangement links TRBV1 to TRBJ1-1; the D call in the table, TRBD1, was not verified against the DNA. TRBV1 is recorded as a pseudogene. This CDR3 comprises 17 residues. The CDR3 DNA is TGCACCAGCAGCCAAGAGTACAGGGAAGCCCTTAACACTGAAGCTTTCTTT. This encodes CTSSQEYREALNTEAFF.

The CDR3 sequence is CASSVSPGTGETGVYYGYTF. CDR3 nucleotides: TGTGCCAGCAGCGTATCCCCGGGGACAGGCGAGACAGGGGTATACTATGGCTACACCTTC. This chain uses TRBV9 with TRBJ1-2, with 8 bases matching TRBD1. V dropped 1 base and J dropped 3; count of bases not matched to a gene: 20. This CDR3 comprises 20 residues. The germline CDR1 and CDR2 sequences are SGDLS and YYNGEE.

The chain has TRBV2 and TRBJ1-1, with D unresolved. Between the trimmed V and J ends, which lost 3 bases and 7 bases, there was a span of 6 bases. Germline V gene sequence: CDR1 SNHLY, CDR2 FYNNEI. The CDR3 covers 11 residues. CDR3 residues: CASSDLREAFF. The CDR3, as DNA: TGTGCCAGCAGTGATCTTCGTGAAGCTTTCTTT.

The chain has TRBV10-3 and TRBJ1-6; the D gene is possibly TRBD1 (5 bases). The CDR3 sequence is 14 residues long. The V gene's germline CDR1 is ENHRY and CDR2 SYGVKD. V was clipped by 2 bases and J by 7 bases, with 9 bases between them. The CDR3 spells CAISEGAGNSPLHF. The DNA of the CDR3 is TGTGCCATCAGTGAGGGGGCAGGCAATTCACCCCTCCACTTT.

This rearrangement joins TRBV30 to TRBJ2-5, with 9 bases matching TRBD2. Germline V CDR1 and CDR2: GTSNPN, SVGIG (reference sequence). The CDR3 loop spans 15 amino acids. With 2 bases clipped from V and 5 bases from J, the junction kept 9 bases outside the gene matches. The CDR3 sequence: CAWSFNSGSGETQYF. The CDR3 nucleotides read TGTGCCTGGAGTTTTAATAGCGGGAGTGGGGAGACCCAGTACTTC.

The chain recombines TRBV2 with TRBJ2-5, with 7 bases fitting TRBD2. Per germline, CDR1 SNHLY and CDR2 FYNNEI. V shed 3 bases, J shed 7 bases, and the junction held 8 bases outside the gene matches. CDR3 length equals 14 residues. The CDR3 nucleotides are TGTGCCAGCAGTGATGGGGGGGGTTGGTCGACCCAGTACTTC. Translation gives CASSDGGGWSTQYF.

Remarks on this clone: The identical CDR3 is also encoded by other nucleotide sequences in the sample. V and J are TRBV7-8 and TRBJ2-7; TRBD2 agrees at 8 bases. The CDR3 has 13 residues. Looked up from germline, CDR1 is SGHVS and CDR2 is FQNEAQ. Trimming cost V 2 bases and J 3 bases; bases outside gene matches: 0. CDR3 sequence reads: CASSLSGGYEQYF. In DNA form, the CDR3 reads TGTGCCAGCAGCTTAAGCGGGGGCTACGAGCAGTACTTC.

V usage is TRBV2 and J usage is TRBJ2-7; D possibly corresponds to TRBD1 (5 bases). Germline lookup yields CDR1 SNHLY and CDR2 FYNNEI. The length of the CDR3 is 13 residues. V was trimmed by 4 bases and J by 5 bases, leaving 12 bases between them. This CDR3 is CASSADNFDEQYF. The CDR3, as DNA: TGTGCCAGCAGTGCGGACAATTTCGACGAGCAGTACTTC.

The J gene is TRBJ1-5, the V gene TRBV5-1, with D uncertain. The CDR3 covers 15 residues. Trimming removed 0 bases at V and 0 bases at J, with 7 bases between. The V gene's germline CDR1 is SGHRS and CDR2 YFSETQ. The DNA for the CDR3 is TGCGCCAGCAGCTTGGGTGTCTATAGCAATCAGCCCCAGCATTTT. Its translation is CASSLGVYSNQPQHF.